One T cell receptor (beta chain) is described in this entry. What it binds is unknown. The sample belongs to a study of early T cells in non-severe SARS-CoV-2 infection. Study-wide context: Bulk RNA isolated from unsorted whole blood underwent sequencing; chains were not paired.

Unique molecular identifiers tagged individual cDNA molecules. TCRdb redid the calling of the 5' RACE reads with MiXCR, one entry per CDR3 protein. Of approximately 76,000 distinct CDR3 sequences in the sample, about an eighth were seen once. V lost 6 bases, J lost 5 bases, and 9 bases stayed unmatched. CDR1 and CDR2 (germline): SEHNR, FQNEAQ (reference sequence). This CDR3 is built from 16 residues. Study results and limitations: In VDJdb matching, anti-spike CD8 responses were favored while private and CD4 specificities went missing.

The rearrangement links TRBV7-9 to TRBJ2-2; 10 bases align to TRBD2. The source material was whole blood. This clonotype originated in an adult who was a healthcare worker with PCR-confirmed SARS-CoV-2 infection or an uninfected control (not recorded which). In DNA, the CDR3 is TGTGCCAGCAGTCTTACTAGCGGGATAAGGACCGGGGAGCTGTTTTTT. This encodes CASSLTSGIRTGELFF.